Listed below are T cell receptor beta chains from one sample, sequenced in a study of blood T cells in healthy people across ages. TCRdb used MiXCR to reprocess the 5' RACE reads, holding one entry per CDR3 protein. The sample has 540,000 or so distinct CDR3 sequences; 25% to 30% are singletons. The sequenced sample consisted of blood. Receptors were obtained from a woman in her seventies in good health. CDR3s include the opening cysteine and the closing phenylalanine or tryptophan. A D gene is named only where the DNA matches it firmly. Rows may omit the clone size; those that give it use once, few, many or a size class.

j_gene	abundance	d_gene	v_gene	CDR3aa	CDR3nt
TRBJ2-5	-	-	TRBV6-2/TRBV6-3	CASSFASLEETQYF	TGTGCCAGCAGTTTTGCTAGTCTTGAAGAGACCCAGTACTTC
TRBJ1-2	-	TRBD1	TRBV7-2	CASSLAGTANYGYTF	TGTGCCAGCAGCTTAGCTGGGACAGCTAACTATGGCTACACCTTC
TRBJ2-7	-	TRBD1	TRBV15	CATSRDVIVGQGSYEQYF	TGTGCCACCAGCAGAGACGTGATAGTGGGACAGGGCTCCTACGAGCAGTACTTC
TRBJ1-1	-	-	TRBV18	CASSPSGGDTEAFF	TGTGCCAGCTCACCCAGCGGTGGGGACACTGAAGCTTTCTTT
TRBJ2-7	few	-	TRBV18	CASSQGASTEQYF	TGTGCCAGCTCACAAGGGGCGTCTACGGAGCAGTACTTC
TRBJ1-2	-	-	TRBV6-5	CASTAGHIYTF	TGTGCCAGCACGGCGGGACATATCTACACCTTC
TRBJ2-5	-	TRBD1	TRBV20-1	CSANEGAKTQYF	TGCAGTGCTAACGAGGGGGCGAAGACCCAGTACTTC
TRBJ2-5	-	TRBD2	TRBV20-1	CSALMWGGETQYF	TGCAGTGCCCTGATGTGGGGGGGAGAGACCCAGTACTTC
TRBJ2-7	-	-	TRBV6-6	CASSYRAYSYEQYF	TGTGCCAGCAGTTATAGGGCTTACTCCTACGAGCAGTACTTC
TRBJ2-1	-	-	TRBV24-1	CATSSKASTYNEQFF	TGTGCCACCAGTAGCAAGGCCTCTACCTACAATGAGCAGTTCTTC